This T cell receptor (beta chain) emerged from a study of CD8 T cells in ankylosing spondylitis (dated by TCRdb to 2016 to 2017). The study in broad terms: The study profiled T cell receptor beta repertoires in healthy donors and ankylosing spondylitis patients to find disease-linked TCR variants. Samples of peripheral blood were taken, and for ankylosing spondylitis patients, synovial fluid was collected as well. In total, the full study cohort was made up of about 110 healthy donors and 25 ankylosing spondylitis patients. What the study reported, not specific to this receptor: Some of the motif variants had been reported before in the synovial fluid and blood of reactive arthritis patients, a finding that suggests common disease-initiation mechanisms. Significant enrichment of the disease-linked clones was reported in matched synovial fluid samples from ankylosing spondylitis patients. A TCR beta motif of eight highly homologous amino acid variants appeared characteristic of blood from ankylosing spondylitis patients. The disease-linked clones showed a CD8+ phenotype and occurred at relatively low frequencies in peripheral blood.

Including the terminal cysteine and phenylalanine, the CDR3 comprises 13 residues. Only the CDR3 DNA is retained, 39 bases long and in frame from the first base. From a lookup of the germline V gene, CDR1 and CDR2 are SGHRS and YFSETQ. The trim is 2 bases for V and 2 bases for J, with a gap of 7 bases between the germline ends. On this clonotype: The antigen this receptor binds is unknown. No qualities accompany the bases; no much larger clone lies one base away.

Sequenced using an Illumina MiSeq. Quantitative 5'-RACE with molecular barcodes was used to prepare TCR beta libraries. Turning to the authors' computational methods: To identify disease-linked TCR variants, a new computational method was used, one built on a probabilistic model of VDJ rearrangement. TCRdb reanalyzed the raw reads on its own, using fastp at Q25 for trimming and MiXCR for clone calling, and kept in-frame beta chains. Each CDR3 protein gets just one entry, which takes the most common genes and DNA from the rows behind it. None of the V and J calls come from the authors' own analysis; TCRdb made them. The table for this sample lists about 17,000 distinct CDR3 sequences; approximately 8.4% of them were counted only once. 30% to 45% of the sample is taken by the ten largest.

The specimen sequenced was blood. This TCR was sampled from a male donor with ankylosing spondylitis or in good health (not recorded which). In this chain, TRBV5-1 is recombined with TRBJ2-5; too little of a D gene remains to name it. CDR3 sequence: CASSLGWQETQYF. The nucleotide sequence reads TGCGCCAGCAGCTTAGGTTGGCAAGAGACCCAGTACTTC. The CDR3, completed at both ends by the reference TRBV5-1 and TRBJ2-5 genes, gives the full variable domain KAGVTQTPRYLIKTRGQQVTLSCSPISGHRSVSWYQQTPGQGLQFLFEYFSETQRNKGNFPGRFSGRQFSNSRSEMNVSTLELGDSALYLCASSLGWQETQYFGPGTRLLVL.